The 3 T cell receptor beta chains in this list originate from one sample, sequenced in a study of T cell changes during pregnancy in multiple sclerosis. Some clones are missing from TCRdb's copy, which holds only in-frame ones; the method was immunoSEQ multiplex PCR. The repertoire includes some 47,000 clones, more than 75% of them detected once, and approximately 6.3% sits in the top ten. This material consisted of CD8+ T cells from peripheral blood mononuclear cells, taken after pregnancy. The receptors stem from a female donor in good health, enrolled as a control in a pregnancy study.

This sequence joins TRBV9 and TRBJ1-1; unclear D gene. The CDR3 loop spans 17 amino acids. CDR1 is SGDLS and CDR2 is YYNGEE in the germline V gene. Trimming pared 0 bases from V and 1 base from J, leaving 16 bases between. The CDR3 sequence is CASSVALILGENTEAFF. The CDR3 bases are TGTGCCAGCAGCGTAGCCCTAATTCTCGGGGAGAACACTGAAGCTTTCTTT.

The genes are TRBV5-1 and TRBJ1-6, with TRBD1 identical over 7 bases. The CDR3 has 15 residues. Germline CDR1 reads SGHRS; CDR2 reads YFSETQ. The ends lost 4 bases at V and 10 bases at J; junction bases unmatched: 11. The chain's CDR3 is CASSASGDRGSPLHF. Written as DNA, the CDR3 is TGCGCCAGCAGCGCTTCCGGGGACAGAGGGTCACCCCTCCACTTT.

This clone was observed a single time. The chain joins TRBV9 to TRBJ1-6; TRBD1 might be the D (6 bases). The CDR3 runs to 15 residues. V lost 4 bases and J lost 5, with 13 bases in between. Germline assignment: CDR1 SGDLS and CDR2 YYNGEE. The CDR3 DNA is TGTGCCAGCAGCTTAACAGGACAGAATAATTCACCCCTCCACTTT. Protein product: CASSLTGQNNSPLHF.